This TCR beta chain was sequenced for a study of blood T cell repertoires in COVID-19. Study details: The United States, Italy and Spain provided the acute and convalescent COVID-19 samples.

Authors' data handling: How many nucleated cells were present was estimated from reference gene primer amplification. The assay was immunoSEQ multiplex PCR, and TCRdb's table has in-frame clones only and misses some. V, J and clone size derive from that table, while D and trimming were established from the DNA sequence. This sample has 140,000 to 150,000 clones; around 87% occur once, and the top ten carry around 11%. Assignment of participants to cohorts was predicated upon participant-reported clinical history. The recovered donors of Cohort 3 showed two negative PCRs, clearance, or symptom resolution. J was trimmed by 9 bases and V by 7 bases; bases with no gene match: 10. CDR1 is MDHEN, CDR2 SYDVKM, per germline. The length of the CDR3 is 13 residues.

Source material: PBMCs or T cells enriched from blood (not recorded which). This receptor was obtained from a man aged 55 to 70 who had recovered from COVID-19. The rearrangement joins TRBV28 to TRBJ2-7; TRBD2 agrees at 9 bases. CDR3 bases: TGTGCCAGCAACTCTTATAGCGGGAGTAGGCAGTACTTC. Translation: CASNSYSGSRQYF.